A selection of T cell receptor beta chains follows, all from one sample in a study of cytomegalovirus exposure and HLA in healthy donors. Sequencing was performed with immunoSEQ multiplex PCR; in TCRdb, only in-frame clones are kept and a portion is missing. The sample consists of roughly 180,000 clones, roughly three quarters of them appearing once. The sample comprised PBMCs. Receptors were obtained from a woman in her 30s in good health and CMV-seropositive. Each CDR3 is given with its conserved first and last residue. The D gene is left open where the match is weak. Not every row has a clone size; where given, it reads once, few, many or a size class.

J gene	D gene	clone size	V gene	CDR3 DNA	CDR3 protein
TRBJ2-5	TRBD1	-	TRBV7-2	TGTGCCAGCAGCATACCGGGACAGGGTTCGGAGACCCAGTACTTC	CASSIPGQGSETQYF
TRBJ1-6	TRBD1	few	TRBV4-2	TGTGCCAGCAGCCAGGCCCAGGGACAGGGGTTTTCACCCCTCCACTTT	CASSQAQGQGFSPLHF
TRBJ1-5	-	-	TRBV2	TGCGCCAGTACAGGCCCTAATAGCAATCAGCCCCAGCATTTT	CASTGPNSNQPQHF
TRBJ1-3	-	-	TRBV28	TGTGCCAGCAGTTTACAACTCGGGGCAGGGGAAAACACCATATATTTT	CASSLQLGAGENTIYF
TRBJ2-7	-	-	TRBV5-5	TGTGCCAGCAGCTCACAGGGAAACGAGCAGTACTTC	CASSSQGNEQYF
TRBJ2-2	-	-	TRBV5-1	TGCGCCAGCAGCTTGGCCGTGGGGAGCCCCGGGGAGCTGTTTTTT	CASSLAVGSPGELFF
TRBJ1-1	TRBD1	few	TRBV27	TGTGCCAGCAGTCTTGGGGGGACAGGGGTGACTGAAGCTTTCTTT	CASSLGGTGVTEAFF
TRBJ2-6	-	once	TRBV10-3	TGTGCCATCAGTGAGTCGGCAGGGAACCGTCTAAGCGACAACGTCCTGACTTTC	CAISESAGNRLSDNVLTF
TRBJ2-3	TRBD2	-	TRBV6-1	TGTGCCAGCAGTCCTGGGGGGGGCACAGATACGCAGTATTTT	CASSPGGGTDTQYF
TRBJ2-7	-	-	TRBV21-1	TGTGCCAGCAGCGTGACAGGGGGGGACTACGAGCAGTACTTC	CASSVTGGDYEQYF
TRBJ2-7	-	-	TRBV5-1	TGCGCCAGCAGCTTGGGCGGGCTACCCTCCTACGAGCAGTACTTC	CASSLGGLPSYEQYF
TRBJ2-7	TRBD2	once	TRBV7-9	TGTGCCAGCAGCTTAGTAAGGGGCGCTACGGGGGGGGTCTACGAGCAGTACTTC	CASSLVRGATGGVYEQYF
TRBJ2-5	-	-	TRBV7-9	TGTGCCAGCAGAACCGACAGGAACCAAGAGACCCAGTACTTC	CASRTDRNQETQYF
TRBJ2-1	TRBD1	-	TRBV7-9	TGTGCCAGCAGCTCAGAAAAACAGGGGACAACATTAAATGAGCAGTTCTTC	CASSSEKQGTTLNEQFF
TRBJ2-3	TRBD1	-	TRBV5-1	TGCGCCAGCAGCTTGCAGGGACAGGGCGTGACAGATACGCAGTATTTT	CASSLQGQGVTDTQYF
TRBJ2-7	TRBD1	-	TRBV29-1	TGCAGCGTTGTTGCTACAGGGGACGAGCAGTACTTC	CSVVATGDEQYF
TRBJ2-1	TRBD2	-	TRBV10-2	TGCGCCAGCAGTGACCGACGCGGGGGGACCTGGGGGCAGTTCTTC	CASSDRRGGTWGQFF
TRBJ2-3	-	-	TRBV7-9	TGTGCCAGCAGCTTAGCGGTGGCGGGGGCCAGCACAGATACGCAGTATTTT	CASSLAVAGASTDTQYF
TRBJ2-7	-	few	TRBV5-1	TGCGCCAGCAGCCTGGGGGGCGGGAGAATGATACCCTACGAGCAGTACTTC	CASSLGGGRMIPYEQYF
TRBJ1-5	TRBD1	-	TRBV10-2	TGCGCCAGCAGTGCCACAGGGGTGAGCAATCAGCCCCAGCATTTT	CASSATGVSNQPQHF
TRBJ2-7	-	-	TRBV5-1	TGCGCCAGCAGCTTGGGAGGGTACGAGCAGTACTTC	CASSLGGYEQYF
TRBJ1-5	-	-	TRBV6-6	TGTGCCAGCAGTTACTCGAATACCTATAGCAATCAGCCCCAGCATTTT	CASSYSNTYSNQPQHF
TRBJ1-6	-	-	TRBV5-1	TGCGCCAGCAGCTCCGACACAGGCTATAATTCACCCCTCCACTTT	CASSSDTGYNSPLHF
TRBJ2-1	TRBD2	-	TRBV7-9	TGTGCCAGCAGCGCTTCGGGGGTAGCGGGGTACAATGAGCAGTTCTTC	CASSASGVAGYNEQFF
TRBJ2-3	TRBD2	-	TRBV10-3	TGTGCCATCAGTGTAACTAGCGGGCAAGATACGCAGTATTTT	CAISVTSGQDTQYF
TRBJ2-7	TRBD1	few	TRBV5-1	TGCGCCAGCAGCTTGGGGGGGACAGGGACCCACGAGCAGTACTTC	CASSLGGTGTHEQYF
TRBJ2-7	TRBD1	-	TRBV4-3	TGCGCCAGCAGCCGGGACAGGGGGCCCTACGAGCAGTACTTC	CASSRDRGPYEQYF
TRBJ2-1	TRBD1	few	TRBV6-1	TGTGCCAGCAAGGGGACAGAAGCTAACAATGAGCAGTTCTTC	CASKGTEANNEQFF
TRBJ1-2	-	-	TRBV5-1	TGCGCCAGCAGCAGGGACGACAGGGGCTACACCTTC	CASSRDDRGYTF
TRBJ2-1	-	-	TRBV5-5	TGTGCCAGCATCACTCGACTTGGCGTCAATGAGCAGTTCTTC	CASITRLGVNEQFF
TRBJ1-3	-	-	TRBV28	TGTGCCACCCGGGGGGGGGAGGTGCACACCATATATTTT	CATRGGEVHTIYF
TRBJ2-3	-	-	TRBV6-6	TGTGCCAGCAGTTCCGAGGGGGGGGGAGATACGCAGTATTTT	CASSSEGGGDTQYF
TRBJ1-3	TRBD1	-	TRBV6-1	TGTGCCAGCAGCCCCCAGGGGGCCTCTGGAAACACCATATATTTT	CASSPQGASGNTIYF
TRBJ2-7	-	-	TRBV11-2	TGTGCCAGCAGCTTGCACAACTACGAGCAGTACTTC	CASSLHNYEQYF
TRBJ2-1	TRBD1	few	TRBV7-7	TGTGCCAGCAGCTTGTACAGGGGTTTGGAGAATGAGCAGTTCTTC	CASSLYRGLENEQFF
TRBJ1-2	-	-	TRBV6-1	TGTGCCAGCAGTGAAGCGGGGGGGGACTATGGCTACACCTTC	CASSEAGGDYGYTF
TRBJ2-1	TRBD2	-	TRBV7-9	TGTGCCAGCAGCCTAGCGGGGGGAGGTAGGGATGAGCAGTTCTTC	CASSLAGGGRDEQFF
TRBJ2-5	TRBD2	few	TRBV7-6	TGTGCCAGCAGCTTCCGGACTAGCGGTGTAGAGACCCAGTACTTC	CASSFRTSGVETQYF
TRBJ2-7	-	-	TRBV27	TGTGCCAGCAGTCCATACCCCCGACAGATTTACGAGCAGTACTTC	CASSPYPRQIYEQYF
TRBJ2-5	TRBD2	-	TRBV6-6	TGTGCCAGCAGTGCTAGCGGGGGTACCAAAGAGACCCAGTACTTC	CASSASGGTKETQYF
TRBJ2-1	TRBD2	-	TRBV4-3	TGCGCCAGCAGCCAAGACGGACTAGCGGGGGTAAATGAGCAGTTCTTC	CASSQDGLAGVNEQFF
TRBJ1-2	-	-	TRBV25-1	TGTGCCAGCAGTGAATATATGGGAGGGTATGGCTACACCTTC	CASSEYMGGYGYTF
TRBJ2-7	-	-	TRBV2	TGTGCCAGCACCCGGGGGGCAAGATCCTACGAGCAGTACTTC	CASTRGARSYEQYF
TRBJ2-1	-	once	TRBV29-1	TGCAGCGTTGTCGGCTCCTACAATGAGCAGTTCTTC	CSVVGSYNEQFF
TRBJ2-7	-	-	TRBV18	TGTGCCAGCTCACCAGACAGGGCGGGGGAGCAGTACTTC	CASSPDRAGEQYF
TRBJ1-1	-	-	TRBV11-2	TGTGCCAGCAGCTTAGGACGGGGCACTGAAGCTTTCTTT	CASSLGRGTEAFF
TRBJ2-1	TRBD2	-	TRBV7-8	TGTGCCAGCAGCAGCGGGGGGGCCTACAATGAGCAGTTCTTC	CASSSGGAYNEQFF
TRBJ2-2	-	-	TRBV29-1	TGCAGCGTTGAAATGGGATTAGCAGGGAAGACCGGGGAGCTGTTTTTT	CSVEMGLAGKTGELFF
TRBJ2-7	TRBD1	-	TRBV5-4	TGTGCCAGCAGCTTGGGAGGGACAGGAGCCTACGAGCAGTACTTC	CASSLGGTGAYEQYF
TRBJ2-7	-	-	TRBV14	TGTGCCAGCAGCAAGGGGCTCTCCTACGAGCAGTACTTC	CASSKGLSYEQYF